This passage covers 18 T cell receptor beta chains from one sample sequenced in a study of radiation and T cells in renal cell carcinoma. This table comes from immunoSEQ multiplex PCR, and its TCRdb copy is limited to in-frame clones, with some not included. The table shows approximately 170,000 clones, with about nine tenths occurring only once. Regarding time point: blood 4 weeks post-SBRT, at nephrectomy. The treatment: 15 Gy SBRT to primary tumor, nephrectomy 4 weeks later. The sequences come from blood, collected from a patient whose treatment included radiotherapy and nephrectomy. These TCRs come from a woman aged 45-60 years with renal cell carcinoma.

The chain joins TRBV18 to TRBJ2-7, with unresolved D. The V gene lost 3 bases and the J gene lost 3 bases, with 15 bases spanning the gap. Germline CDR1 reads KGHSH; CDR2 reads LQKENI. This CDR3 has 15 amino acids. The CDR3 DNA reads TGTGCCAGCTCACCGGGCGCTACACCCGGCTACGAGCAGTACTTC. Amino acid sequence: CASSPGATPGYEQYF.

The rearrangement uses TRBV29-1 and TRBJ2-5, with 8 bases matching TRBD1. J gave up 4 bases and V 1 base, and 8 bases lay outside the gene matches. From germline, CDR1 is SQVTM and CDR2 ANQGSEA. The CDR3 extends over 15 amino acids. The CDR3 nucleotides read TGCAGCGTTGAAGGGGGCGGACAGGGCGTAGAGACCCAGTACTTC. Translation gives CSVEGGGQGVETQYF.

J is TRBJ1-6 and V is TRBV4-3; D is possibly TRBD1 (5 bases). The CDR3 extends over 16 amino acids. The V end lost 3 bases, the J end lost 5 bases, and 14 bases lay between the germline ends. The germline CDR1 and CDR2 sequences are LGHNA and YSLEER. In nucleotides, the CDR3 is TGCGCCAGCAGCCAGGAGCGAGGGGTCAATAATTCACCCCTCCACTTT. This sequence encodes CASSQERGVNNSPLHF.

The chain combines TRBV4-3 with TRBJ2-7, with TRBD1 matching over 7 bases. The CDR3 length is 14 residues. Germline-derived CDR1 and CDR2 are LGHNA and YSLEER. J was trimmed by 1 base and V by 5 bases; bases with no gene match: 5. CDR3 sequence (DNA): TGCGCCAGCAGCGCCCGACAGGGTTCCTACGAGCAGTACTTC. As protein: CASSARQGSYEQYF.

About this clone: The same CDR3 also results from other DNA sequences found in this sample. This rearrangement joins TRBV7-9 to TRBJ1-5, with unresolved D. From germline, CDR1 is SEHNR and CDR2 FQNEAQ (reference sequence). V was clipped by 0 bases and J by 5 bases, with 5 bases between them. The CDR3 runs to 13 residues. The CDR3 DNA sequence: TGTGCCAGCAGCTTAGCGGGCGATCAGCCCCAGCATTTT. Amino acids: CASSLAGDQPQHF. Based on the CDR3 plus reference TRBV7-9 and TRBJ1-5, the full variable domain is DTGVSQNPRHKITKRGQNVTFRCDPISEHNRLYWYRQTLGQGPEFLTYFQNEAQLEKSRLLSDRFSAERPKGSFSTLEIQRTEQGDSAMYLCASSLAGDQPQHFGDGTRLSIL.

The V and J genes are TRBV15 and TRBJ1-1; D gene uncertain. V was clipped by 0 bases and J by 8 bases, with 16 bases between them. This CDR3 region has 15 residues. Looked up from germline, CDR1 is LNHNV and CDR2 is YYDKDF (reference sequence). The CDR3 region is CATSRDKYTPPEAFF. The CDR3, as DNA: TGTGCCACCAGCAGAGATAAATACACCCCTCCCGAAGCTTTCTTT.

V usage is TRBV2 and J usage is TRBJ2-1; TRBD1 matches at 7 bases. This CDR3 region has 13 residues. V dropped 5 bases and J dropped 12; count of bases not matched to a gene: 10. Germline V gene lookup returns CDR1 SNHLY and CDR2 FYNNEI. CDR3 DNA sequence: TGTGCCAGCAGTTTTCAGGGGGATGAGGTGCAGTTCTTC. The encoded protein is CASSFQGDEVQFF.

This chain joins TRBV10-2 and TRBJ2-7; D is ambiguous. Trimming removed 8 bases from V and 6 bases from J, with 26 bases in between. The CDR3 runs to 16 residues. Germline V gives CDR1 WSHSY, CDR2 SAAADI. The CDR3 DNA follows: TGCGCCAGCGCCACCCCACACTACGTCCCCGGCGGCGAGCAGTACTTC. Translation: CASATPHYVPGGEQYF.

The gene calls are TRBV5-5 and TRBJ1-3; possible D gene TRBD1, 5 bases. The CDR3 extends over 18 amino acids. Trimming removed 4 bases from V and 0 bases from J, with 20 bases in between. Germline V gene lookup returns CDR1 SGHKS and CDR2 YYEKEE (reference sequence). In nucleotides, the CDR3 is TGTGCCAGCAGCCCCGGTATGGGGGAGGTATACTCTGGAAACACCATATATTTT. Its protein product is CASSPGMGEVYSGNTIYF. Filled out from reference TRBV5-5 and TRBJ1-3, the complete variable domain reads DAGVTQSPTHLIKTRGQQVTLRCSPISGHKSVSWYQQVLGQGPQFIFQYYEKEERGRGNFPDRFSARQFPNYSSELNVNALLLGDSALYLCASSPGMGEVYSGNTIYFGEGSWLTVV.

The chain links TRBV19 to TRBJ1-1; no firm D call. The V gene lost 3 bases and the J gene lost 1 base, with 9 bases spanning the gap. Germline values: CDR1 LNHDA, CDR2 SQIVND (reference sequence). This CDR3 has 14 residues. The CDR3 DNA reads as TGTGCCAGTAGTATGCCAGGCAGGAACACTGAAGCTTTCTTT. Its translation: CASSMPGRNTEAFF.

The V call is TRBV7-2, the J call TRBJ2-3, with TRBD2 matching over 7 bases. Germline CDR1 SGHTA, CDR2 FQGNSA. The V gene end was trimmed by 3 bases and the J gene end by 3 bases; junction bases not matched to a gene: 6. This CDR3 is built from 15 residues. CDR3 in amino acids: CASSFLGGGTDTQYF. CDR3 DNA: TGTGCCAGCAGCTTTCTCGGGGGAGGGACAGATACGCAGTATTTT.

The rearrangement links TRBV5-1 to TRBJ2-1; 11 bases agree with TRBD2. The germline V gene has CDR1 SGHRS and CDR2 YFSETQ. This CDR3 comprises 17 residues. The V gene end was trimmed by 4 bases and the J gene end by 4 bases; junction bases not matched to a gene: 10. The CDR3 bases are TGCGCCAGCAGCGTACGTGTTGGGACTAGCGGATACAATGAGCAGTTCTTC. Its translation: CASSVRVGTSGYNEQFF.

This sequence joins TRBV2 and TRBJ2-3; 7 bases align to TRBD1. There are 13 residues in the CDR3. Germline CDR1 SNHLY, CDR2 FYNNEI. With 8 bases clipped from V and 6 bases from J, the junction kept 8 bases outside the gene matches. The chain's CDR3 is CASGTGEWDTQYF. CDR3 in DNA: TGTGCCAGCGGTACAGGGGAGTGGGATACGCAGTATTTT.

V usage is TRBV7-2 and J usage is TRBJ1-6; 8 bases match TRBD1. Unmatched junction bases numbered 12, after V lost 5 bases and J lost 0 bases. This CDR3 is 19 amino acids long. CDR1 and CDR2 (germline): SGHTA, FQGNSA. CDR3 in amino acids: CASSGMDRAKSSYNSPLHF. The CDR3 DNA reads TGTGCCAGCAGCGGGATGGACAGGGCCAAAAGCTCCTATAATTCACCCCTCCACTTT.

The CDR3 DNA reads TGCGCCAGCCTTTCGGGACATAGTGCCCCCAATGAGCAGTTCTTC. Its translation is CASLSGHSAPNEQFF. The chain couples TRBV10-1 to TRBJ2-1; D possibly corresponds to TRBD1 (6 bases). The ends were cut back, 8 bases at V and 6 bases at J, with 20 bases in the middle. Germline loops: CDR1 WNHNN, CDR2 SYGVQD (reference sequence). The CDR3 runs 15 residues.

This chain uses TRBV29-1 with TRBJ2-3, with unresolved D. The ends were cut back, 2 bases at V and 2 bases at J, with 8 bases in the middle. CDR1 is SQVTM and CDR2 is ANQGSEA in the germline V gene. The CDR3 runs to 13 residues. CDR3 in amino acids: CSVESRITDTQYF. The CDR3 coding sequence is TGCAGCGTTGAAAGTCGGATCACAGATACGCAGTATTTT.

This sequence joins TRBV15 and TRBJ2-7; 9 nucleotides line up with TRBD1. V lost 5 bases to trimming and J lost 2 bases; unmatched junction nucleotides: 7. The CDR3 is made up of 15 amino acids. Germline CDR1 LNHNV, CDR2 YYDKDF (reference sequence). CDR3 bases: TGTGCCACCAGCGGCGACAGGGGGATAACCTACGAGCAGTACTTC. It codes for CATSGDRGITYEQYF.

This chain connects TRBV19 to TRBJ1-3; 7 nucleotides agree with TRBD1. Germline V gives CDR1 LNHDA, CDR2 SQIVND (reference sequence). This CDR3 comprises 16 residues. Unmatched junction bases numbered 5, after V lost 3 bases and J lost 0 bases. The CDR3: CASSIPDRPSGNTIYF. In nucleotides, the CDR3 is TGTGCCAGTAGTATCCCGGACAGGCCCTCTGGAAACACCATATATTTT.